The 6 T cell receptor beta chains reported below all come from one sample, sequenced in a study of identical twins. From the 5' RACE reads, TCRdb called clonotypes with MiXCR, one entry per CDR3 protein. The sample carries about 920,000 distinct CDR3 sequences, more than 9% recorded once. These same data were also listed under a study on yellow fever vaccine responses in identical twins.

The sequenced sample was PBMCs. The receptors were gathered from a woman between 18 and 30 years old in good health.

This clonotype appeared a few times. The rearrangement links TRBV20-1 to TRBJ2-1; 7 bases map to TRBD1. The CDR3 has 15 residues. Looked up from germline, CDR1 is DFQATT and CDR2 is SNEGSKA (reference sequence). V trimming: 5 bases; J trimming: 3 bases; junction bases outside the gene matches: 10. In DNA, the CDR3 is TGCAGTGCTCCTCGAGGGGGCCTGGACTACAATGAGCAGTTCTTC. Amino acids: CSAPRGGLDYNEQFF.

This clonotype came up many times. CDR3 region: CASSYSPPGAEAFF. The CDR3 nucleotides are TGTGCCAGCAGTTACTCGCCCCCGGGGGCTGAAGCTTTCTTT. The rearrangement uses TRBV6-5 and TRBJ1-1; the D gene is possibly TRBD1 (5 bases). V lost 0 bases and J 6 bases, leaving 11 bases between the germline ends. Germline CDR1 and CDR2: MNHEY and SVGAGI. CDR3 length: 14 residues.

This clonotype was found a few times. The chain couples TRBV7-9 to TRBJ2-1; D call uncertain. This CDR3 is 17 amino acids long. The ends were cut back, 5 bases at V and 0 bases at J, with 17 bases in the middle. Germline CDR1 reads SEHNR; CDR2 reads FQNEAQ (reference sequence). Here the CDR3 DNA reads TGTGCCAGCAGCACCCCCACTGGCGCGGTCTCCTACAATGAGCAGTTCTTC. This encodes CASSTPTGAVSYNEQFF. Variable domain in full (rest from reference TRBV7-9 and TRBJ2-1): DTGVSQNPRHKITKRGQNVTFRCDPISEHNRLYWYRQTLGQGPEFLTYFQNEAQLEKSRLLSDRFSAERPKGSFSTLEIQRTEQGDSAMYLCASSTPTGAVSYNEQFFGPGTRLTVL.

J is TRBJ2-7 and V is TRBV7-9; 10 bases line up with TRBD2. Per the germline V gene, CDR1 is SEHNR and CDR2 is FQNEAQ (reference sequence). The CDR3 loop spans 13 amino acids. J lost 3 bases, V lost 9 bases, and 5 bases had no gene match. CDR3: CASSGTSDYEQYF. Here the CDR3 DNA reads TGTGCCAGTTCCGGGACTAGCGACTACGAGCAGTACTTC.

Only a few counts were recorded for this clonotype. The rearrangement joins TRBV2 to TRBJ2-2; tentatively, D is TRBD1 (5 bases). In germline, CDR1 is SNHLY, CDR2 FYNNEI. The CDR3 runs 14 residues. The V and J ends lost 6 bases and 4 bases respectively, with 12 bases between them. CDR3 loop: CASRPLDSTGELFF. In nucleotides, the CDR3 is TGTGCCAGCAGACCCTTAGACAGCACCGGGGAGCTGTTTTTT.

This clonotype was seen ten or more times. The rearrangement joins TRBV15 to TRBJ1-1; D call uncertain. The CDR3 runs 14 residues. V lost 3 bases, J lost 3 bases, and 11 bases lay in between. In germline, CDR1 is LNHNV, CDR2 YYDKDF (reference sequence). CDR3 in DNA: TGTGCCACCAGCAGGGAAAATTGGGACACTGAAGCTTTCTTT. It is translated as CATSRENWDTEAFF.